Listed below are T cell receptor beta chains from one sample, sequenced in a study of T-cell reconstitution after alpha-beta-depleted transplantation in children. MiXCR, run by TCRdb on the PCR reads, gives a single entry per CDR3 protein. The repertoire consists of 250,000 to 300,000 distinct CDR3 sequences, with roughly 9.5% occurring once and the leading ten covering around a tenth. This material consisted of PBMCs from the stem cell graft donor, taken from the stem cell graft. These receptors were obtained from a human donor who donated a stem cell graft to a child with SCID. Both conserved end residues are part of each CDR3. D genes are given only for firm matches.

v_call: TRBV19
d_call: TRBD2
j_call: TRBJ2-1
cdr3_aa: CASSSRGGTTYNEQFF

v_call: TRBV12-3/TRBV12-4
d_call: .
j_call: TRBJ2-7
cdr3_aa: CASSPGTWGEQYF

v_call: TRBV5-1
d_call: .
j_call: TRBJ2-7
cdr3_aa: CASRMLTGTRREQYF

v_call: TRBV15
d_call: .
j_call: TRBJ2-5
cdr3_aa: CATSPHLTDQETQYF

v_call: TRBV5-1
d_call: .
j_call: TRBJ2-7
cdr3_aa: CASSQPSTAYEQYF

v_call: TRBV29-1
d_call: .
j_call: TRBJ2-7
cdr3_aa: CSAGGGGSPYEQYF

v_call: TRBV10-3
d_call: .
j_call: TRBJ2-1
cdr3_aa: CAITTSEASYNEQFF

v_call: TRBV6-5
d_call: .
j_call: TRBJ1-5
cdr3_aa: CASSYSVNNQPQHF

v_call: TRBV6-5
d_call: .
j_call: TRBJ2-3
cdr3_aa: CASSYSMRTSTDTQYF

v_call: TRBV18
d_call: .
j_call: TRBJ2-2
cdr3_aa: CASSVNDGTGELFF

v_call: TRBV5-1
d_call: .
j_call: TRBJ1-1
cdr3_aa: CASSLIGSTLYTEAFF

v_call: TRBV27
d_call: .
j_call: TRBJ2-4
cdr3_aa: CASRPLTGSSDIQYF

v_call: TRBV7-9
d_call: TRBD1
j_call: TRBJ2-2
cdr3_aa: CASSGYRGAGELFF

v_call: TRBV4-1
d_call: TRBD1
j_call: TRBJ2-3
cdr3_aa: CASSTRQGTIADTQYF

v_call: TRBV10-3
d_call: .
j_call: TRBJ1-1
cdr3_aa: CAIRGGGMNTEAFF

v_call: TRBV5-5
d_call: .
j_call: TRBJ2-6
cdr3_aa: CASSKDSLKGSGANVLTF

v_call: TRBV5-1
d_call: .
j_call: TRBJ2-2
cdr3_aa: CASSFRSGVGRGNSGELFF

v_call: TRBV4-1
d_call: .
j_call: TRBJ2-3
cdr3_aa: CASSQVTTTDTQYF

v_call: TRBV5-1
d_call: .
j_call: TRBJ2-1
cdr3_aa: CASSLDFNEQFF

v_call: TRBV29-1
d_call: .
j_call: TRBJ1-2
cdr3_aa: CSVEVGGMQGYTF

v_call: TRBV29-1
d_call: .
j_call: TRBJ1-2
cdr3_aa: CSVDDTMDYGYTF

v_call: TRBV3-1
d_call: .
j_call: TRBJ2-7
cdr3_aa: CASSHIGLGEQYF

v_call: TRBV5-1
d_call: .
j_call: TRBJ2-5
cdr3_aa: CASHRDGQETQYF

v_call: TRBV5-1
d_call: .
j_call: TRBJ1-1
cdr3_aa: CASSDWRGADTEAFF

v_call: TRBV7-2
d_call: .
j_call: TRBJ2-1
cdr3_aa: CASSLAYSSYNEQFF

v_call: TRBV29-1
d_call: .
j_call: TRBJ2-1
cdr3_aa: CSVVTEYNEQFF

v_call: TRBV4-2
d_call: .
j_call: TRBJ2-7
cdr3_aa: CASSQARSSYEQYF

v_call: TRBV29-1
d_call: TRBD1
j_call: TRBJ1-1
cdr3_aa: CSVEGRDRRGQRAEAFF

v_call: TRBV12-3/TRBV12-4
d_call: .
j_call: TRBJ2-3
cdr3_aa: CASIHPPSGDTQYF

v_call: TRBV5-1
d_call: .
j_call: TRBJ2-1
cdr3_aa: CASSLVQGSYNEQFF

v_call: TRBV14
d_call: .
j_call: TRBJ2-1
cdr3_aa: CASSPYSGTSLGNEQFF

v_call: TRBV9
d_call: .
j_call: TRBJ2-7
cdr3_aa: CASSVGGFGSSYEQYF

v_call: TRBV5-5
d_call: .
j_call: TRBJ2-2
cdr3_aa: CASSQSTGNTGELFF

v_call: TRBV5-1
d_call: TRBD1
j_call: TRBJ2-4
cdr3_aa: CASSIGTGADIQYF

v_call: TRBV14
d_call: TRBD1
j_call: TRBJ1-6
cdr3_aa: CASSRFGQGPNSPLHF

v_call: TRBV7-9
d_call: .
j_call: TRBJ2-3
cdr3_aa: CATRPDGDTQYF

v_call: TRBV25-1
d_call: .
j_call: TRBJ2-1
cdr3_aa: CASSKRGDKSYNEQFF

v_call: TRBV2
d_call: TRBD1
j_call: TRBJ2-2
cdr3_aa: CASSALGQGWTGELFF

v_call: TRBV20-1
d_call: .
j_call: TRBJ2-4
cdr3_aa: CSARVTGLVDIQYF

v_call: TRBV4-1
d_call: .
j_call: TRBJ2-4
cdr3_aa: CASSTRGRDIQYF

v_call: TRBV6-1
d_call: TRBD2
j_call: TRBJ2-1
cdr3_aa: CASSEYTGGPGNEQFF

v_call: TRBV5-5
d_call: .
j_call: TRBJ1-2
cdr3_aa: CASSLSGDANYGYTF

v_call: TRBV3-1
d_call: TRBD1
j_call: TRBJ1-1
cdr3_aa: CASSQPGQGAPEAFF

v_call: TRBV29-1
d_call: .
j_call: TRBJ1-1
cdr3_aa: CSVQRGWEAFF

v_call: TRBV20-1
d_call: TRBD1
j_call: TRBJ2-7
cdr3_aa: CSALLGQWSYEQYF

v_call: TRBV27
d_call: .
j_call: TRBJ2-1
cdr3_aa: CASSFMGGYNEQFF

v_call: TRBV20-1
d_call: TRBD1
j_call: TRBJ2-3
cdr3_aa: CSAISERGRGTDTQYF

v_call: TRBV12-3/TRBV12-4
d_call: TRBD2
j_call: TRBJ2-2
cdr3_aa: CAICPRRGGGTNTGELFF

v_call: TRBV7-2
d_call: .
j_call: TRBJ2-5
cdr3_aa: CASSYLRETQYF

v_call: TRBV4-1
d_call: TRBD1
j_call: TRBJ2-1
cdr3_aa: CASSLIQGACDEQFF